This T cell receptor beta chain was documented in a study of shared clonotypes between healthy human individuals. V lost 5 bases and J 8 bases, leaving 19 bases between the germline ends. CDR3 length: 15 amino acids. Germline CDR1 and CDR2: SGHRS and YFSETQ. Each sorted subset replicate got 200 ng genomic DNA, roughly 30,000 genomes. The data were produced by immunoSEQ multiplex PCR, yet TCRdb's version contains in-frame clones alone and is incomplete. The table records some 1 million clones, approximately 68% of them present only once. Study-level findings and limits: Investigators collected only blood, and repertoires in tissues likely differ.

Turning to this clone: What it binds is unknown.

Source material: memory CD4+ T cells sorted from blood. Subset reported: CD45RA-negative fraction. This sequence was found in a man between 18 and 35 years old in good health. The chain recombines TRBV5-1 with TRBJ1-4; D perhaps matches TRBD1 (6 bases). The CDR3 bases are TGCGCCAGCAGGTCGCCCGGGACATCTTCCGAAAAACTGTTTTTT. Residues: CASRSPGTSSEKLFF.